This entry is about one T cell receptor beta chain. What antigen it recognizes has not been identified. Per-nucleotide qualities are absent, and no much larger clonotype sits a single base away. This entry is derived from a study of vaccination and CD4 T cells after COVID-19 (dated by TCRdb to the early 2020s). As for the study more broadly: SARS-CoV-2 positivity had been established in the convalescent patients by nasal swab PCR, and mild disease was recorded in roughly 9 of these patients and severe disease in one. The convalescent cohort included six males and four females, with two Hispanic individuals, seven Caucasians, two Asians and one multiracial person. Participants received two doses of either the Pfizer-BioNTech BNT162b2 vaccine (n=8) or the Moderna mRNA-1273 vaccine (n=2). Post-COVID blood samples from convalescent patients were collected a median of around 110 days after diagnosis, with a range of about 35 to 161 days. Post-vaccine blood samples were obtained a median of about 70 days after the second vaccine dose, with a range of roughly 13 to 250 days. Overlapping spike peptide pools from SARS-CoV-2 and from the common cold coronaviruses HCoV-NL63, HCoV-OC43 and HCoV-229E were used as culture stimuli. Control cultures used a CEFX viral epitope pool as positive control, an HIV-1 Nef peptide pool as negative control, or no peptide. The spike-specific CD4+ TCR repertoire was compared before and after mRNA vaccination in approximately ten COVID-19 convalescent patients and a few infection-naive healthy vaccine recipients.

Library preparation employed PCR. DNA from cultured CD4+ T cells was subjected to TCR sequencing with the Oncomine TCR Beta short-read assay at the Johns Hopkins FTIC core. Genomic DNA was extracted from the cultured CD4+ T cells with the QIAamp micro DNA kit. The Oncomine TCR Beta libraries from cultured CD4+ T cells were pooled using unique dual indexes and then sequenced on an Illumina iSeq 100. The original pipeline was this. Non-productive sequences were removed, and CDR3s that did not start with C, did not end with F or W, or were shorter than 7 amino acids were discarded. Antigen-specific clonotypes were identified using the MANAFEST web application through comparison of peptide-stimulated wells with reference and other culture wells. Positive clones required FDR below 0.05, an odds ratio above 5, and productive frequency above 0.1% in at least two of three replicate wells. A clonotype was classed as cross-reactive if the clonotype showed significant expansion both in SARS-CoV-2 spike wells and in at least one common cold coronavirus spike condition. Similarity between CDR3 sequences was evaluated in R version 3.6.1 using Levenshtein distances (stringdist) and unrooted phylogenetic trees (ape). Using fastp trimming at Q25 and MiXCR clonotype assembly, TCRdb reanalyzed the public sequencing data and kept in-frame beta chains. Rows with one shared CDR3 protein collapse into an entry with the most common genes and DNA. TCRdb, not the original authors, processed these V and J calls. The sample profile shows approximately 19,000 distinct CDR3 sequences; approximately 56% of them were found once. Together, the top ten hold approximately 15% of the sample.

Overall study outcomes, separate from this receptor: In convalescent patients, a median around 86% of post-vaccine SARS-CoV-2-reactive clones were detected only after vaccination, and vaccine-specific priming was suggested by this finding. An increase in the median number of SARS-CoV-2-reactive clonotypes from approximately 21 after infection to 38 after vaccination was observed, but the change was not found to be significant. In convalescent patients, nearly all vaccine-specific clones (304 of 307) were found to be mono-reactive for SARS-CoV-2 spike rather than cross-reactive with common cold coronaviruses. The study included relatively few convalescent patients and did not analyze early timepoints after natural infection.

V lost 4 bases and J lost 4 bases, and the count of bases not matched to a germline gene is 13. The CDR3 goes from the cysteine to the phenylalanine over 18 residues. The sequence is cut down to CDR3 DNA, 54 bases in frame from base 1. CDR1 MDHEN and CDR2 SYDVKM were looked up in the germline V gene. The sample's treatment or condition label, in plain terms: roughly ten-day PBMC culture with coronavirus spike peptide pools or control peptides (ViraFEST assay). The ViraFEST assay was used in the study, in which antigen-specific T cells were expanded with peptide pools and expanded clonotypes were subsequently identified by TCR sequencing. Positive SARS-CoV-2 PCR tests in the convalescent patients dated from March to December 2020, before Alpha, Beta and Delta variants emerged in the United States. Each well held about 1.8 million PBMCs cultured with about 9.8 ug/ml peptide pools in IMDM containing 5% human AB serum and roughly 10 IU/ml IL-2. Half of the culture medium was replaced with fresh IL-2-containing medium on days 3 and 7. CD4+ T cells were isolated after around 11 days of culture through negative selection using the EasySep CD4+ T cell isolation kit. Ficoll-Paque Plus gradient centrifugation was used to isolate PBMCs from whole blood, and the isolated PBMCs were then either used fresh or cryopreserved at -140C. Culture conditions were generally each tested in triplicate wells.

The chain was built from TRBV28 and TRBJ1-6; a stretch of 7 junction bases matches TRBD1. The sample consisted of CD4+ T cells from blood, cultured in vitro, taken before SARS-CoV-2 vaccination. The clonotype comes from a human donor who had recovered from COVID-19. The DNA sequence reads TGTGCCAGCAGTTCAATGTCCTTAGGGACAGTATATAATTCACCCCTCCACTTT. It codes for CASSSMSLGTVYNSPLHF.